The subject of this entry is one T cell receptor (beta chain). Antigen unknown. These data come from a study of T cells in Graves' hyperthyroidism and ophthalmopathy. CDR1 is SGHRS, CDR2 YFSETQ, per germline. The CDR3 sequence is 15 residues long. Trimming removed 3 bases from V and 4 bases from J, with 17 bases in between. The authors deemed Graves' hyperthyroidism stable absent ophthalmopathy progression within 18 months. The source material, RNA transcripts, was used to amplify TCR beta CDR3 regions. The HTBI primer set was used in a first-round RT-PCR of the TCR CDR3. TCRdb re-called the multiplex PCR reads through MiXCR, storing one row per CDR3 protein. The sample carries a few hundred thousand distinct CDR3 sequences, around 19% recorded once. Study-wide results and limits: From stable hyperthyroidism, ophthalmopathy was separated by a 13 V-J model.

The chain joins TRBV5-1 to TRBJ2-7, with D tentatively TRBD1 (5 bases). Sequencing was performed on blood. This sequence originates from a man in his forties with Graves' hyperthyroidism. The CDR3 loop reads CASSSGWGGQYEQYF. CDR3 DNA sequence: TGCGCCAGCAGCTCCGGATGGGGCGGCCAGTACGAGCAGTACTTC. The full variable domain, completed using reference TRBV5-1 and TRBJ2-7, is KAGVTQTPRYLIKTRGQQVTLSCSPISGHRSVSWYQQTPGQGLQFLFEYFSETQRNKGNFPGRFSGRQFSNSRSEMNVSTLELGDSALYLCASSSGWGGQYEQYFGPGTRLTVT.